In this sample, the clone carrying this T cell receptor (beta chain) turned up many times. No antigen is known for it. CDR3 length: 14 residues. In germline, CDR1 is SGDLS, CDR2 YYNGEE. J gave up 1 base and V 4 bases, and 3 bases lay outside the gene matches. A second PCR, run for roughly 7 to 12 cycles, used a sample-barcoded 5' primer plus a J-beta primer mix. TCRdb called the 5' RACE reads again in MiXCR, with one record for every CDR3 protein. The sample lists roughly 1 million distinct CDR3 sequences; under 30% were seen once. This sample stems from a study of blood T cells in healthy people across ages. General study points: Long-lived and aged donors differed, with more naive CD4+ cells and higher diversity in the long-lived. Estimates drawn from one million T cells were deemed to understate diversity.

The same sample was also used in a study of T cells of mothers and their children. From that second work: The M1S primer of the second PCR added sample barcodes and 2-4 random nucleotides.

The chain combines TRBV9 with TRBJ1-1; TRBD1 agrees at 8 bases. Material: blood. The clonotype comes from a girl aged 2 to 10 in good health. For the CDR3, the DNA is TGTGCCAGCAGCTCCAGGGGGCGGAACACTGAAGCTTTCTTT. As protein: CASSSRGRNTEAFF.